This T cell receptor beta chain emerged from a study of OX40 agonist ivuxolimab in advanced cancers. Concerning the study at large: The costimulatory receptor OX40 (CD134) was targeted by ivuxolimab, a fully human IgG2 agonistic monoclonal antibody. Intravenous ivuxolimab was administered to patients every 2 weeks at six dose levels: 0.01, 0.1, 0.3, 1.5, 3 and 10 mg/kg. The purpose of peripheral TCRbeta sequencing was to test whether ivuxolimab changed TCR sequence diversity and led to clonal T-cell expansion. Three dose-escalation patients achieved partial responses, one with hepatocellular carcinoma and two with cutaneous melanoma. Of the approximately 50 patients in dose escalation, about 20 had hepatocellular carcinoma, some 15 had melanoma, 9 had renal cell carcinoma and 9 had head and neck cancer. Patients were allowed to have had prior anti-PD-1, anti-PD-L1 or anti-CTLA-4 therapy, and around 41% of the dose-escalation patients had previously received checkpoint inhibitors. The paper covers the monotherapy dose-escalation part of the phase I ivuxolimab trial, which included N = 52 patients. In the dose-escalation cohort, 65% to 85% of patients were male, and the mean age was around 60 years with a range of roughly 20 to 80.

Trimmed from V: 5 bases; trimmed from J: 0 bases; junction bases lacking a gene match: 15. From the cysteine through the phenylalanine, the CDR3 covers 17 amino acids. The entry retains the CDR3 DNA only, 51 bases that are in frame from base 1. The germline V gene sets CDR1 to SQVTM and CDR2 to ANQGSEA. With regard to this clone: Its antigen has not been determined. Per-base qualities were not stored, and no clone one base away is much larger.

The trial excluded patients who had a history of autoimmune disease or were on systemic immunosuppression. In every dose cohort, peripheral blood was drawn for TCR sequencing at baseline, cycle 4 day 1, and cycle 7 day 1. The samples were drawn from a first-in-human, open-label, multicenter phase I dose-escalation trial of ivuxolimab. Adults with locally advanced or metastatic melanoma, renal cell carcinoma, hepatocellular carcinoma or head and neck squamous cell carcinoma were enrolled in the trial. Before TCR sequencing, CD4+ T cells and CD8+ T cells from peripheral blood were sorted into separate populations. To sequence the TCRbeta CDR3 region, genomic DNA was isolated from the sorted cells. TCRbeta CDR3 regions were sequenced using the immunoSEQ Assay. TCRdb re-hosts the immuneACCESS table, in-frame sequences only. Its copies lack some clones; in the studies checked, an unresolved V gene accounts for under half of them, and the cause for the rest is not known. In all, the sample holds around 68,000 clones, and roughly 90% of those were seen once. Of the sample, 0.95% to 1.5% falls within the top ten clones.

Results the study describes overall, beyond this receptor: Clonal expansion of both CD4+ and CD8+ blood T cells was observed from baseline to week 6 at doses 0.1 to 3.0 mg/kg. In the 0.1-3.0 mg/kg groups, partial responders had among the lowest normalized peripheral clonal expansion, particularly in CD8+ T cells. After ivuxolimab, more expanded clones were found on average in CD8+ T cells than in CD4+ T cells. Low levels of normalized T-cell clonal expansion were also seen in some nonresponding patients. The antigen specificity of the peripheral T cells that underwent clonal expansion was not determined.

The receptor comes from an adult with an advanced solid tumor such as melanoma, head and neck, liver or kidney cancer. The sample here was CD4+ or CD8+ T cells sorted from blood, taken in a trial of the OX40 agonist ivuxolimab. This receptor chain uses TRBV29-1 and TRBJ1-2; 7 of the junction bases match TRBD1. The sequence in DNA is TGCAGCGTTCAAGGGCTCCAGGACAGGCTAGCTAACTATGGCTACACCTTC. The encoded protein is CSVQGLQDRLANYGYTF.